The rows below give T cell receptor beta chains drawn from one sample of a study of OX40 agonist ivuxolimab in advanced cancers. The table came from immunoSEQ multiplex PCR; TCRdb's copy has only in-frame clones and leaves some out. The sample carries some 60,000 clones, more than 80% recorded once. Here the sequenced sample was CD4+ or CD8+ T cells sorted from blood, taken in a trial of the OX40 agonist ivuxolimab. Every receptor here comes from an adult with an advanced solid tumor such as melanoma, head and neck, liver or kidney cancer. Each CDR3 is given with its conserved first and last residue. Each record gives: V gene, J gene, D gene, clone size, CDR3 DNA, CDR3 protein. A D gene is named only where the DNA matches it firmly. Only part of the rows carry a size: once, few, many, or a class if the clone is expanded.

TRBV6-5,TRBJ1-1,.,.,TGTGCCAGCGGAAGGGGCGGGAACACTGAAGCTTTCTTT,CASGRGGNTEAFF
TRBV2,TRBJ2-3,.,.,TGTGCCAGCACACACACCACAGATACGCAGTATTTT,CASTHTTDTQYF
TRBV28,TRBJ1-6,TRBD1,.,TGTGCCAGCAGAGCCGGGACAGGCTCGTTGTCACCCCTCCACTTT,CASRAGTGSLSPLHF
TRBV5-1,TRBJ2-1,TRBD2,once,TGCGCCAGCAGCCCGGCCCCTAGCGGGCTCACCTATGAGCAGTTCTTC,CASSPAPSGLTYEQFF
TRBV30,TRBJ1-5,TRBD1,.,TGTGCCTGGAGTCAGGGGGTGGATCAGCCCCAGCATTTT,CAWSQGVDQPQHF
TRBV5-6,TRBJ2-7,.,.,TGTGCCAGCAGCTTTAGCTCCTACGAGCAGTACTTC,CASSFSSYEQYF
TRBV4-2,TRBJ2-3,.,.,TGTGCCAGCAGCCAAGATCAGGGGACAGATACGCAGTATTTT,CASSQDQGTDTQYF
TRBV5-8,TRBJ1-1,.,.,TGTGCCAGCAGCTTGGGCCTCGGAGCAACCAAACAAGGGAACACTGAAGCTTTCTTT,CASSLGLGATKQGNTEAFF
TRBV19,TRBJ1-2,.,.,TGTGCCAGTAGTATGAACGGCCTCTATGGCTACACCTTC,CASSMNGLYGYTF
TRBV28,TRBJ1-2,TRBD1,.,TGTGCCAGCGACAGGGGCGAAATCTATGGCTACACCTTC,CASDRGEIYGYTF
TRBV4-3,TRBJ2-6,.,.,TGCGCCAGCAGCCAAGAATTCGGGGCTAATGGGGCCAACGTCCTGACTTTC,CASSQEFGANGANVLTF
TRBV7-9,TRBJ2-7,.,.,TGTGCCAGCAGCTTATTTGGACCTAGCGAGCAGTACTTC,CASSLFGPSEQYF
TRBV2,TRBJ2-1,TRBD2,.,TGTGCCAGCAGTGGCGGGGGTAATTACAATGAGCAGTTCTTC,CASSGGGNYNEQFF
TRBV7-9,TRBJ2-2,TRBD2,once,TGTGCCAGCAGCCCGGGACTAGGATTGGACACCGGGGAGCTGTTTTTT,CASSPGLGLDTGELFF
TRBV4-3,TRBJ1-1,.,.,TGCGCCAGCAGCCAACGGGGTCGGAGCATGAACACTGAAGCTTTCTTT,CASSQRGRSMNTEAFF
TRBV19,TRBJ2-5,TRBD1,.,TGTGCCAGTAGTCACGACAGGGTACAGACCCAGTACTTC,CASSHDRVQTQYF
TRBV19,TRBJ2-1,TRBD2,.,TGTGCCAGTAGTATCAGCGGGAGAATATATGAGCAGTTCTTC,CASSISGRIYEQFF
TRBV19,TRBJ2-7,.,.,TGTGCCAGTAGTATGAGGGACGGCTTATTTAGGGAGCAGTACTTC,CASSMRDGLFREQYF
TRBV7-3,TRBJ2-2,TRBD2,.,TGTGCCAGCAGCTTGTTAGGCCTAGCGGGAGGCGGGGAGCTGTTTTTT,CASSLLGLAGGGELFF
TRBV7-6,TRBJ1-1,.,.,TGTGCCAGCAGCTTTTTGACGAACACTGAAGCTTTCTTT,CASSFLTNTEAFF
TRBV28,TRBJ1-2,TRBD1,.,TGTGCCAGCAGTTCGACAGGGGCTGGCTATGGCTACACCTTC,CASSSTGAGYGYTF
TRBV15,TRBJ1-6,TRBD1,.,TGTGCCACCCGAATGACAGGGGAGGGTTCACCCCTCCACTTT,CATRMTGEGSPLHF
TRBV7-2,TRBJ2-3,TRBD1,.,TGTGCCAGCAGCCTCAGGGGACAGGGGGTCGGGGGTGATACGCAGTATTTT,CASSLRGQGVGGDTQYF
TRBV6-1,TRBJ1-2,.,.,TGTGCCAGCAGTGAAACATCTAACTATGGCTACACCTTC,CASSETSNYGYTF
TRBV11-2,TRBJ2-7,TRBD2,.,TGTGCCAGCAGCTTAGTTCCAGCGGGAGGAGGCGAGCAGTACTTC,CASSLVPAGGGEQYF
TRBV27,TRBJ1-5,TRBD1,.,TGTGCCAGCAACCCGGGACAGGGGGCGCACGGTCAGCCCCAGCATTTT,CASNPGQGAHGQPQHF
TRBV5-1,TRBJ2-5,.,.,TGCGCCAGCAGCTTGGGACGTCTGCAAGAGACCCAGTACTTC,CASSLGRLQETQYF
TRBV18,TRBJ2-2,.,.,TGTGCCAGCTCGGGGCTCCCGCGAACCGGGGAGCTGTTTTTT,CASSGLPRTGELFF
TRBV7-6,TRBJ1-3,.,.,TGTGCCAGCAGCCAGATCTCGCCTGGAAACACCATATATTTT,CASSQISPGNTIYF
TRBV7-2,TRBJ1-3,.,.,TGTGCCAGCAGCTTAACCCGGGGTTCTGGAAACACCATATATTTT,CASSLTRGSGNTIYF
TRBV5-4,TRBJ2-1,TRBD2,.,TGTGCCAGCAGCCCCGGGAGGACGACCTACAATGAGCAGTTCTTC,CASSPGRTTYNEQFF
TRBV6-5,TRBJ2-7,.,.,TGTGCCAGCAGAGAACAGGGAAGAGGCTACGAGCAGTACTTC,CASREQGRGYEQYF
TRBV7-2,TRBJ2-1,.,.,TGTGCCAGCAGCTCGCCCCCGGGGAGGTACAATGAGCAGTTCTTC,CASSSPPGRYNEQFF
TRBV7-3,TRBJ1-3,.,.,.,CASSSSGGSGNTIYF
TRBV28,TRBJ2-3,.,.,TGTGCCAGCAGTGACGGGATGCATACAGATACGCAGTATTTT,CASSDGMHTDTQYF
TRBV2,TRBJ1-2,.,.,TGTGCCAGCAGACCCAGCACGGAATACACCTTC,CASRPSTEYTF
TRBV19,TRBJ2-1,TRBD1,.,TGTGCCAGTAGTCAGCCGGGACAGGGAATTGAGAATGAGCAGTTCTTC,CASSQPGQGIENEQFF
TRBV5-1,TRBJ2-7,TRBD2,.,TGCGCCAGCAAACTAGCGGGAGTAGGGGAGCAGTACTTC,CASKLAGVGEQYF
TRBV27,TRBJ2-3,TRBD2,.,TGTGCCAGCAGCCTGGGACTAGCGGCCACAGATACGCAGTATTTT,CASSLGLAATDTQYF
TRBV28,TRBJ1-4,.,.,TGTGCCACAAGGGGAGTTGTAGAAAAACTGTTTTTT,CATRGVVEKLFF
TRBV7-9,TRBJ1-2,.,.,TGTGCCAGCAGCTTAAGCCCCGGGCGTGGCTACACCTTC,CASSLSPGRGYTF
TRBV11-2,TRBJ2-1,TRBD2,.,TGTGCCAGCAGATTAGGGAGCGGGAGGGCCCGGCATGAGCAGTTCTTC,CASRLGSGRARHEQFF
TRBV18,TRBJ2-3,TRBD2,few,TGTGCCAGCTCACCGGGACTAGCAGCCACAGATACGCAGTATTTT,CASSPGLAATDTQYF
TRBV28,TRBJ2-7,TRBD2,once,TGTGCCAGCAGTTTTATATGGGCCGGGACTAGCGGCTACGAGCAGTACTTC,CASSFIWAGTSGYEQYF
TRBV4-3,TRBJ1-4,.,once,TGCGCCAGCAGCCTAAGCGGCCAGGCTAATGAAAAACTGTTTTTT,CASSLSGQANEKLFF
TRBV18,TRBJ2-1,.,.,TGTGCCAGCTCACCGACGGCGAATGAGCAGTTCTTC,CASSPTANEQFF
TRBV7-3,TRBJ2-3,.,.,TGTGCCAGCAGCTTCCAATACACAGATACGCAGTATTTT,CASSFQYTDTQYF
TRBV10-3,TRBJ2-5,.,.,TGTGCCATCAGTGAAGAGACCCAGTACTTC,CAISEETQYF
TRBV28,TRBJ1-1,.,.,TGTGCCAGCAACCCCGGGGGGCGTTCAGCTTTCTTT,CASNPGGRSAFF
TRBV1,TRBJ2-3,.,.,TGCACCACCATTCCACTAGCGGGAGAGTCGGCGCAGTATTTT,CTTIPLAGESAQYF
TRBV28,TRBJ1-6,.,once,TGTGCCAGCAGTTTAGGGGTGAACTCCTATAATTCACCCCTCCACTTT,CASSLGVNSYNSPLHF
TRBV10-3,TRBJ1-2,TRBD1,.,TGTGCCATCAGCCTACAGGGGCGGGGGTATGGCTACACCTTC,CAISLQGRGYGYTF
TRBV5-3,TRBJ2-7,.,.,TGTGCCAGCAGCTTCGGGCCTACCGGCTCCTACGAGCAGTACTTC,CASSFGPTGSYEQYF
TRBV7-9,TRBJ2-2,.,.,TGTGCCAGCAGCCGCAGCGCCCCGAACACCGGGGAGCTGTTTTTT,CASSRSAPNTGELFF
TRBV7-6,TRBJ2-3,TRBD2,.,TGTGCCAGCAGCCGCCGCCCCGGGACTAGCGGCACAGATACGCAGTATTTT,CASSRRPGTSGTDTQYF
TRBV2,TRBJ1-2,.,.,TGTGCCAGCAGTATACAGGGCGGCTATGGCTACACCTTC,CASSIQGGYGYTF
TRBV7-3,TRBJ2-5,TRBD2,.,TGTGCCAGCAGCTTAGGTCTAGCGGGCCCCCAAGAGACCCAGTACTTC,CASSLGLAGPQETQYF
TRBV7-2,TRBJ1-2,.,.,TGTGCCAGCAGCTCAGGGGTCGGCTACACCTTC,CASSSGVGYTF
TRBV29-1,TRBJ1-1,.,.,TGCAGCGTTGCGTACAGGATGAACACTGAAGCTTTCTTT,CSVAYRMNTEAFF
TRBV5-1,TRBJ1-4,.,.,TGCGCCAGCAGGAAAGAAGGAGGGGCTAATGAAAAACTGTTTTTT,CASRKEGGANEKLFF